This T cell receptor beta chain was found in a study of blood T cell repertoires in COVID-19. Study-level background: Researchers got acute and convalescent COVID-19 samples from the United States, Italy and Spain. PBMCs, B-cell-depleted T cells, or T cells were the source of the cDNA or gDNA that made up the material.

Authors' data handling: Amplification of reference gene primers provided the estimated nucleated cell counts. The method was immunoSEQ multiplex PCR; TCRdb's version includes in-frame clones alone and lacks a portion of them. That table furnishes V, J and clone size, whereas the DNA furnished D and trimming. The repertoire holds tens of thousands of clones, around 80% seen once, with approximately 29% in the top ten. J was trimmed by 7 bases and V by 3 bases; bases with no gene match: 14. Germline-derived CDR1 and CDR2 are SGHKS and YYEKEE (reference sequence). This CDR3 is built from 16 residues. V usage is TRBV5-5 and J usage is TRBJ1-2; 8 nucleotides match TRBD1. The origin of this receptor is a woman older than 75 with active or convalescent COVID-19. Sample: peripheral blood. The CDR3 sequence: CASSSSTGEGRGGYTF. DNA for the CDR3: TGTGCCAGCAGCTCTTCGACAGGGGAGGGCCGGGGTGGCTACACCTTC.